One sample yielded the 16 T cell receptor beta chains listed below, sequenced in a study of quantifying T cell responses using KT2 cells. Study summary: Reverse transcription used primers in the TCR alpha and beta constant regions.

An oligo carrying a UMI was ligated to the cDNA 3' end. First-round PCR used roughly 4 cycles and beta primers RC1.1 and RC1.2 covering TRBC1 and TRBC2. A single record per CDR3 protein comes from TCRdb applying MiXCR to the UMI-ligation and nested PCR reads. The data hold around 50,000 distinct CDR3 sequences, with roughly 10% observed a single time. The specimen was PBMCs spiked with cells of the T cell clone KT2. These receptors were taken from a human donor.

This chain links TRBV2 with TRBJ2-7; 7 bases agree with TRBD2. Per germline, CDR1 SNHLY and CDR2 FYNNEI. V was clipped by 6 bases and J by 3 bases; unmatched bases: 11. This CDR3 region has 15 residues. The CDR3 DNA sequence: TGTGCCAGCAGAGCGCGACTAGCTCTCCTCTACGAGCAGTACTTC. This translates into CASRARLALLYEQYF.

This clonotype was observed a handful of times. V gene TRBV20-1 combines with J gene TRBJ1-1; TRBD1 might be the D (6 bases). Germline-derived CDR1 and CDR2 are DFQATT and SNEGSKA (reference sequence). The CDR3 extends over 15 amino acids. V lost 0 bases and J lost 5, with 16 bases in between. The CDR3 nucleotides are TGCAGTGCTAGAGATCTCGCCAGGGGTGGGACTGAAGCTTTCTTT. The encoded protein is CSARDLARGGTEAFF.

This clonotype was found a few times. V and J are TRBV5-5 and TRBJ2-7; D is ambiguous. This CDR3 has 16 amino acids. V lost 3 bases, J lost 3 bases, and 19 bases lay in between. Germline V gene data show CDR1 as SGHKS and CDR2 as YYEKEE (reference sequence). The CDR3 sequence: CASSSQTGSLFYEQYF. The CDR3 DNA sequence: TGTGCCAGCAGCTCTCAGACCGGAAGTCTTTTCTACGAGCAGTACTTC.

This clonotype was recorded many times. This chain connects TRBV20-1 to TRBJ1-6; the D is unclear. The germline gives CDR1 DFQATT, CDR2 SNEGSKA (reference sequence). This CDR3 has 16 residues. The V end lost 3 bases, the J end lost 0 bases, and 12 bases lay between the germline ends. The CDR3 protein is CSASAHLSSYNSPLHF. The CDR3 DNA reads TGCAGTGCTAGTGCACACTTAAGCTCCTATAATTCACCCCTCCACTTT.

The J gene is TRBJ2-2, the V gene TRBV30; D is possibly TRBD1 (8 bases). From germline, CDR1 is GTSNPN and CDR2 SVGIG (reference sequence). This CDR3 contains 16 residues. Trimming took off 1 base at V and 1 base at J, with 13 bases between the two ends. The CDR3 nucleotides read TGTGCCTGGAGTGGAGCGGGGACAGGGAACACCGGGGAGCTGTTTTTT. Its translation is CAWSGAGTGNTGELFF.

This clonotype was observed a handful of times. The chain uses TRBV12-3 or TRBV12-4 and TRBJ1-5; D call uncertain. This CDR3 region has 12 residues. Trimming removed 3 bases from V and 7 bases from J, with 7 bases in between. The CDR3 bases are TGTGCCAGCAGTTTTTACGGGCAGCCCCAGCATTTT. This sequence encodes CASSFYGQPQHF.

This clonotype has more than one count but fewer than ten. The chain combines TRBV11-1 with TRBJ1-2, with 9 nucleotides matching TRBD1. The CDR3 runs 14 residues. The germline V gene has CDR1 SGHAT and CDR2 FQDESV (reference sequence). Trimming at V came to 6 bases and at J to 5 bases, leaving 7 bases not matched to a gene. CDR3 bases: TGTGCCAGCAGAAACGGGACAGGGTTGTATGGCTACACCTTC. Amino acid sequence: CASRNGTGLYGYTF.

This clonotype was recorded a few times. The chain joins TRBV7-2 to TRBJ2-7; the D is unclear. Germline loops: CDR1 SGHTA, CDR2 FQGNSA. The V end was cut by 2 bases, the J end by 5 bases, with 13 bases between. The CDR3 runs 14 residues. Here the CDR3 reads CASSLSPRLNEQYF. The CDR3 region has the DNA TGTGCCAGCAGCTTATCCCCCCGTCTAAACGAGCAGTACTTC.

The V and J genes are TRBV3-1 and TRBJ1-1; D is unresolved. Germline CDR1 and CDR2: LGHDT and YNNKEL (reference sequence). Trimming cost V 1 base and J 3 bases, with 9 bases left between them. The CDR3 has 14 residues. The CDR3 spells CASSQGASDTEAFF. The CDR3 nucleotides are TGTGCCAGCAGCCAAGGGGCGTCGGACACTGAAGCTTTCTTT. The full variable domain, rest sourced from reference TRBV3-1 and TRBJ1-1, is DTAVSQTPKYLVTQMGNDKSIKCEQNLGHDTMYWYKQDSKKFLKIMFSYNNKELIINETVPNRFSPKSPDKAHLNLHINSLELGDSAVYFCASSQGASDTEAFFGQGTRLTVV.

The gene calls are TRBV7-9 and TRBJ2-3; 8 nucleotides agree with TRBD2. Germline CDR1 is SEHNR and CDR2 is FQNEAQ (reference sequence). This CDR3 comprises 15 residues. V lost 7 bases to trimming and J lost 5 bases; unmatched junction nucleotides: 11. CDR3 protein: CASKPTGGPGDTQYF. The CDR3 region has the DNA TGTGCCAGCAAGCCTACGGGAGGGCCGGGAGATACGCAGTATTTT. The full variable domain, with the rest looked up from reference TRBV7-9 and TRBJ2-3, is DTGVSQNPRHKITKRGQNVTFRCDPISEHNRLYWYRQTLGQGPEFLTYFQNEAQLEKSRLLSDRFSAERPKGSFSTLEIQRTEQGDSAMYLCASKPTGGPGDTQYFGPGTRLTVL.

Only a few counts were recorded for this clonotype. The chain carries TRBV23-1 and TRBJ2-1; no reliable D call. TRBV23-1 is reported as an ORF; its role is uncertain. V was clipped by 0 bases and J by 0 bases, with 9 bases between them. The CDR3 spans 16 residues. Here the CDR3 DNA reads TGCGCCAGCAGTCAATCGGGTCGGCTCTCCTACAATGAGCAGTTCTTC. Residues: CASSQSGRLSYNEQFF.

This clonotype has a handful of counts. The chain couples TRBV27 to TRBJ2-7; D call uncertain. The CDR3 has 16 residues. Trimming took 1 base from V and 0 from J, leaving 13 bases between them. The germline V gene has CDR1 MNHEY and CDR2 SMNVEV (reference sequence). The CDR3 region has the DNA TGTGCCAGCAGTTTATATATGGGCTCTAGCTCCTACGAGCAGTACTTC. Protein sequence: CASSLYMGSSSYEQYF.

The chain is built from TRBV7-8 and TRBJ1-1, with 7 nucleotides matching TRBD1. V lost 7 bases, J lost 10 bases, and 9 bases stayed unmatched. The CDR3 totals 12 residues. Germline V gene sequence: CDR1 SGHVS, CDR2 FQNEAQ. The CDR3 is CASTLGPGGAFF. The CDR3 DNA sequence: TGTGCCAGCACGCTCGGACCAGGGGGAGCTTTCTTT.

The genes are TRBV7-6 and TRBJ2-3; 8 bases match TRBD2. Germline V gene data show CDR1 as SGHVS and CDR2 as FNYEAQ. The CDR3 is made up of 17 amino acids. V shed 3 bases, J shed 4 bases, and the junction held 12 bases outside the gene matches. CDR3 nucleotides: TGTGCCAGCAGCTTCCTTAGCGGGAATTCCATTCCAGATACGCAGTATTTT. As protein: CASSFLSGNSIPDTQYF.

The chain is built from TRBV12-5 and TRBJ1-6; D unresolved. The CDR3 consists of 18 residues. The germline gives CDR1 LGHNT, CDR2 FRNRAP. V lost 0 bases to trimming and J lost 7 bases, with 19 bases between them. The chain's CDR3 is CASGLVLAPDGRNSPLHF. The CDR3 DNA follows: TGTGCTAGTGGTTTGGTACTAGCCCCGGACGGACGAAATTCACCCCTCCACTTT.

At least ten counts were recorded for this clonotype. This chain connects TRBV18 to TRBJ2-2; no clear D gene. The CDR3 covers 17 residues. Trimming took off 2 bases at V and 1 base at J, with 14 bases between the two ends. Germline values: CDR1 KGHSH, CDR2 LQKENI. CDR3 sequence (DNA): TGTGCCAGCTCACCAAACCCCGCCCGGGTGAACACCGGGGAGCTGTTTTTT. Encoded protein: CASSPNPARVNTGELFF. The entire variable domain, with the rest obtained from reference TRBV18 and TRBJ2-2, is as follows: NAGVMQNPRHLVRRRGQEARLRCSPMKGHSHVYWYRQLPEEGLKFMVYLQKENIIDESGMPKERFSAEFPKEGPSILRIQQVVRGDSAAYFCASSPNPARVNTGELFFGEGSRLTVL.